This T cell receptor (beta chain) comes out of a study of CD8+CD57+ T cells in acquired aplastic anemia. Study information: Mean yield of DNA from sorted CD4+ and CD8+ cells was approximately 3 ug. As sequenced from healthy donors, CD4+ cells averaged roughly 10 million reads. Study results and limitations: It was found that approximately 29 CD8+ CDR3 sequences were shared between patients and controls. For CD8+ Simpson's diversity, patients and controls showed no significant difference.

TCR beta VDJ and CDR3 profiling used genomic DNA as template. Via MiXCR, TCRdb re-called the reads, giving one row per CDR3 protein. This sample carries about 210,000 distinct CDR3 sequences, over 55% of them seen once, and the ten largest clones take about 29%. Concerning this clonotype itself: What it binds is not known.

The germline CDR1 and CDR2 sequences are MNHEY and SMNVEV (reference sequence). The CDR3 is made up of 13 amino acids. Trimming stripped 4 bases from V and 4 bases from J, with 8 bases between. Sequencing input: sorted CD4+, CD8+, or CD8+CD57+ T cells (not recorded which) from PBMCs. The rearrangement joins TRBV27 to TRBJ2-1, with a possible D match to TRBD1 (6 bases). The receptor was derived from a human donor in good health. The CDR3 DNA follows: TGTGCCAGCAGTTACGGACAGTACAATGAGCAGTTCTTC. Translated, it gives CASSYGQYNEQFF.